A selection of T cell receptor beta chains follows, all from one sample in a study of cytomegalovirus exposure and HLA in healthy donors. Some clones are missing from TCRdb's copy, which holds only in-frame ones; the method was immunoSEQ multiplex PCR. The sample contains some 110,000 clones, 70% to 85% of which appear only once. Sequencing was performed on PBMCs. These receptors were obtained from a woman aged 18-35 years in good health and CMV-seropositive. Each CDR3 is given with its conserved first and last residue. Fields, in order: D gene, V gene, J gene, clone size, CDR3 DNA, CDR3 protein. The D gene is left open where the match is weak. Size is omitted from some rows. Given values are once, few, many or a class for expanded clones.

>.|TRBV6-5|TRBJ1-4|.
TGTGCCAGCAGCTCCGGCCCCGGACCGTTCGGAGGACTGTTTTTT
CASSSGPGPFGGLFF
>TRBD1|TRBV6-1|TRBJ2-7|.
TGTGCCAGCAGTGAATCGGCAGGGGGCTCTGGGGAGCAGTACTTC
CASSESAGGSGEQYF
>.|TRBV15|TRBJ1-1|.
TGTGCCACCAGCAAGAGGCGGGCCGTCAACACTGAAGCTTTCTTT
CATSKRRAVNTEAFF
>TRBD1|TRBV28|TRBJ1-5|once
TGTGCCAGCAGTTCTACAGGGGGCTATCAGCCCCAGCATTTT
CASSSTGGYQPQHF
>TRBD2|TRBV13|TRBJ2-7|few
TGTGCCAGCAGCTTAGGACTAGCGGGAGGTGGTGAGCAGTACTTC
CASSLGLAGGGEQYF
>.|TRBV4-1|TRBJ2-3|.
TGCGCCAGCAGCCAGCCGAGGGCGGGGTCTAGCACAGATACGCAGTATTTT
CASSQPRAGSSTDTQYF
>.|TRBV5-1|TRBJ1-1|few
TGCGCCAGCAGCTTGGGGACAGAGAACACTGAAGCTTTCTTT
CASSLGTENTEAFF
>.|TRBV5-1|TRBJ2-5|once
TGCGCCAGCAGCTTCGGGGGGCCTGAGGAGGAGACCCAGTACTTC
CASSFGGPEEETQYF
>.|TRBV20-1|TRBJ2-7|.
TGCAGTGCTACCCTCGGGAACGAGCAGTACTTC
CSATLGNEQYF
>.|TRBV21-1|TRBJ1-6|.
TGTGCCAGGGTGCGTAATTCACCCCTCCACTTT
CARVRNSPLHF
>TRBD1|TRBV7-9|TRBJ2-1|few
TGTGCCAGCAGCCCCCTCAGACAGGGGCTGTCCTCCTACAATGAGCAGTTCTTC
CASSPLRQGLSSYNEQFF
>TRBD1|TRBV6-4|TRBJ2-3|.
TGTGCCAGCAGTATAACAGGGGGCACAGATACGCAGTATTTT
CASSITGGTDTQYF
>TRBD1|TRBV28|TRBJ1-5|.
TGTGCCAGCAGGAAGGGGGCGGATCGCAATCAGCCCCAGCATTTT
CASRKGADRNQPQHF
>.|TRBV19|TRBJ1-1|.
TGTGCCAGTAGTACTCGCGGGAGGAACACTGAAGCTTTCTTT
CASSTRGRNTEAFF
>.|TRBV27|TRBJ2-5|once
TGTGCCAGCCGACAAACAGCCCCGCAAGAGACCCAGTACTTC
CASRQTAPQETQYF
>TRBD2|TRBV5-1|TRBJ2-1|.
TGCGCCAGTAGACTAGCGGGAGACAATGAGCAGTTCTTC
CASRLAGDNEQFF
>.|TRBV28|TRBJ1-3|.
TGTGCCAGCAGTCGCGGGACGCATGGAAACACCATATATTTT
CASSRGTHGNTIYF
>.|TRBV10-1|TRBJ2-1|.
TGCGCCAGCCCCCCTGGGGGGAGAAGCTCCTACAATGAGCAGTTCTTC
CASPPGGRSSYNEQFF
>.|TRBV28|TRBJ2-7|few
TGTGCCAGCAGTTTAGCCGGGAGCACAAGGCTACACTACGAGCAGTACTTC
CASSLAGSTRLHYEQYF
>.|TRBV5-1|TRBJ2-7|.
TGCGCCAGCAGCTTAGGGGGTGGCCGGGTCGAGCAGTACTTC
CASSLGGGRVEQYF
>.|TRBV5-1|TRBJ1-4|.
TGCGCCAGCAGGCCTACCAATAATGAAAAACTGTTTTTT
CASRPTNNEKLFF
>.|TRBV19|TRBJ1-5|few
TGTGCTGCGGGGGACACCAATCAGCCCCAGCATTTT
CAAGDTNQPQHF
>.|TRBV7-6|TRBJ2-1|.
TGTGCCAGCACCGAAAGGGGGGGTTTCGACAATGAGCAGTTCTTC
CASTERGGFDNEQFF
>TRBD1|TRBV12-5|TRBJ1-3|.
TGTGCTAGTGGTTTCAGGACAGGCTTCTCTGGAAACACCATATATTTT
CASGFRTGFSGNTIYF